These 25 T cell receptor beta chains share one sample of origin, sequenced in a study of OX40 agonist ivuxolimab in advanced cancers. The assay was immunoSEQ multiplex PCR, and TCRdb's table has in-frame clones only and misses some. The sample lists about 98,000 clones; 87% were seen once. The input for sequencing was CD4+ or CD8+ T cells sorted from blood, taken in a trial of the OX40 agonist ivuxolimab. Source of these receptors: an adult with an advanced solid tumor such as melanoma, head and neck, liver or kidney cancer.

The count of this clone is one. This rearrangement joins TRBV4-3 to TRBJ2-3; TRBD2 matches at 9 bases. Germline V CDR1 and CDR2: LGHNA, YSLEER. The CDR3 spans 16 residues. After removal of 4 bases from V and 4 bases from J, the junction contained 9 bases not matched to a gene. This CDR3 reads CASSRGSGGFADTQYF. The CDR3 bases are TGCGCCAGCAGCCGTGGGAGCGGGGGGTTTGCAGATACGCAGTATTTT.

The rearrangement uses TRBV7-9 and TRBJ1-4; no clear D gene. CDR1 SEHNR and CDR2 FQNEAQ come from the germline V gene (reference sequence). Trimming pared 4 bases from V and 7 bases from J, leaving 19 bases between. This CDR3 is 16 amino acids long. The chain's CDR3 is CASSSLRGSAGEKLFF. In DNA form, the CDR3 reads TGTGCCAGCAGCTCCCTTCGGGGATCAGCGGGTGAAAAACTGTTTTTT.

The genes are TRBV5-1 and TRBJ2-3; D is ambiguous. The V gene's germline CDR1 is SGHRS and CDR2 YFSETQ. V dropped 9 bases and J dropped 5 bases, with 19 bases sitting between them. The CDR3 length is 14 residues. As DNA, the CDR3 is TGCGCCACCCCACGGTCTTGTTGCGGAGATACGCAGTATTTT. This encodes CATPRSCCGDTQYF. Full variable domain (outside the CDR3, taken from reference TRBV5-1 and TRBJ2-3): KAGVTQTPRYLIKTRGQQVTLSCSPISGHRSVSWYQQTPGQGLQFLFEYFSETQRNKGNFPGRFSGRQFSNSRSEMNVSTLELGDSALYLCATPRSCCGDTQYFGPGTRLTVL.

The genes are TRBV20-1 and TRBJ2-3, with D perhaps matching TRBD2 (6 bases). Per germline, CDR1 DFQATT and CDR2 SNEGSKA (reference sequence). This CDR3 comprises 11 residues. The CDR3 loop reads CSGSGGPTQYF. CDR3 in DNA: TGCAGCGGGAGTGGGGGTCCAACGCAGTATTTT.

This rearrangement joins TRBV11-3 to TRBJ2-3; D uncertain. V lost 6 bases and J lost 6, with 13 bases in between. This CDR3 is built from 13 residues. Germline assignment: CDR1 SGHNT and CDR2 YENEEA. In nucleotides, the CDR3 is TGTGCCAGCAGTTTGTCCCCTGCGGATACGCAGTATTTT. It codes for CASSLSPADTQYF.

The V gene is TRBV4-1, the J gene TRBJ1-3, with D unclear. Deletions cut 0 bases from V and 4 bases from J, with 13 bases between. CDR3 length: 16 amino acids. Germline V lookup: CDR1 MGHRA, CDR2 YSYEKL. CDR3 DNA: TGCGCCAGCAGCCAAGAAGTTGTCAGCCAGGGAAACACCATATATTTT. Translation: CASSQEVVSQGNTIYF.

This clone was seen only a few times. This rearrangement joins TRBV29-1 to TRBJ1-1, with unresolved D. V was cut by 6 bases and J by 7 bases, with 12 bases left in between. CDR3 length equals 11 residues. Germline CDR1 reads SQVTM; CDR2 reads ANQGSEA. The CDR3 nucleotides are TGCAGCGTGGGAAGCGGCGTTGAAGCTTTCTTT. Encoded protein: CSVGSGVEAFF.

CDR3 coding DNA: TGTGCCAGCAGCCCCCCGGCCTGGGACGGAAGAAGCGATGAGCAGTTCTTC. It specifies CASSPPAWDGRSDEQFF. This sequence joins TRBV9 and TRBJ2-1, with D tentatively TRBD1 or TRBD2 (5 bases each). V was trimmed by 4 bases and J by 8 bases, leaving 25 bases between them. The germline CDR1 and CDR2 sequences are SGDLS and YYNGEE. The CDR3 runs 17 residues.

Here the CDR3 DNA reads TGTGCCAGCAGCCCCGGGACTAGTGGGGCGATTGAGCAGTTCTTC. Encoded protein: CASSPGTSGAIEQFF. The rearrangement links TRBV7-8 to TRBJ2-1, with 8 nucleotides matching TRBD2. This CDR3 spans 15 amino acids. After removal of 5 bases from V and 9 bases from J, the junction contained 12 bases not matched to a gene. The germline V gene encodes CDR1 SGHVS and CDR2 FQNEAQ.

The genes are TRBV7-9 and TRBJ2-5, with D unresolved. Trimming cost V 1 base and J 0 bases, with 6 bases left between them. The CDR3 consists of 14 residues. Germline V gene sequence: CDR1 SEHNR, CDR2 FQNEAQ (reference sequence). CDR3 loop: CASSLGQHQETQYF. The CDR3 bases are TGTGCCAGCAGCTTAGGGCAGCACCAAGAGACCCAGTACTTC.

This chain joins TRBV5-1 and TRBJ2-4; no reliable D call. The V and J ends lost 3 bases and 5 bases respectively, with 12 bases between them. Germline CDR1 is SGHRS and CDR2 is YFSETQ. This CDR3 region has 14 residues. The chain's CDR3 is CASSSGDGQNIQYF. CDR3 DNA: TGCGCCAGCAGCTCCGGTGATGGCCAAAACATTCAGTACTTC. The full variable domain, its missing parts supplied by reference TRBV5-1 and TRBJ2-4, is KAGVTQTPRYLIKTRGQQVTLSCSPISGHRSVSWYQQTPGQGLQFLFEYFSETQRNKGNFPGRFSGRQFSNSRSEMNVSTLELGDSALYLCASSSGDGQNIQYFGAGTRLSVL.

The chain uses TRBV7-2 and TRBJ2-3, with D possibly being TRBD1 (5 bases). Trimming left V 5 bases short and J 6 bases short, with 9 bases between. Germline CDR1 and CDR2: SGHTA and FQGNSA. The CDR3 has 12 amino acids. The CDR3 coding sequence is TGTGCCAGCAGCCGGTACAGGGATACGCAGTATTTT. This translates into CASSRYRDTQYF.

The V gene is TRBV11-2, the J gene TRBJ1-2; weak D call: TRBD1 (5 bases). The CDR3 has 14 residues. Looked up from germline, CDR1 is SGHAT and CDR2 is FQNNGV. V lost 4 bases, J lost 8 bases, and 17 bases lay in between. CDR3 in amino acids: CASSSARTLWGYTF. The CDR3 DNA reads TGTGCCAGCAGCTCCGCTCGGACACTATGGGGCTACACCTTC. Variable domain in full (rest from reference TRBV11-2 and TRBJ1-2): EAGVAQSPRYKIIEKRQSVAFWCNPISGHATLYWYQQILGQGPKLLIQFQNNGVVDDSQLPKDRFSAERLKGVDSTLKIQPAKLEDSAVYLCASSSARTLWGYTFGSGTRLTVV.

The rearrangement joins TRBV21-1 to TRBJ1-5; no check of the table's D call, TRBD1, against the DNA was made. TRBV21-1 is a recognized pseudogene. CDR3 length: 21 amino acids. The DNA for the CDR3 is TGTGCCAGCAGCAAAGTCCGACAGATGGGGGCGCGGTTCACGAGCAATCAGCCCCAGCATTTT. The encoded protein is CASSKVRQMGARFTSNQPQHF.

The chain combines TRBV2 with TRBJ2-7; D remains ambiguous. The V gene's germline CDR1 is SNHLY and CDR2 FYNNEI. CDR3 length: 13 residues. Trimming took 4 bases from V and 7 from J, leaving 14 bases between them. Here the CDR3 DNA reads TGTGCCAGCAGTGTACTGGGGTCGCAAGAGCAGTACTTC. Its translation is CASSVLGSQEQYF.

The rearrangement uses TRBV10-3 and TRBJ2-7; 7 nucleotides line up with TRBD2. The CDR3 contains 14 residues. J gave up 6 bases and V 3 bases, and 8 bases lay outside the gene matches. Germline values: CDR1 ENHRY, CDR2 SYGVKD. CDR3 coding DNA: TGTGCCATCAGTGAACTAGCGTGGCGGGGCGAGCAGTACTTC. Residues: CAISELAWRGEQYF.

For this clone: Other DNA sequences of this sample code for an identical CDR3. J is TRBJ1-1 and V is TRBV5-1; D is perhaps TRBD1 (6 bases). V dropped 4 bases and J dropped 0 bases, with 19 bases sitting between them. The CDR3 extends over 17 amino acids. Germline V gives CDR1 SGHRS, CDR2 YFSETQ. CDR3 region: CASSPTRDNGLNTEAFF. The CDR3 DNA reads as TGCGCCAGCAGCCCTACCCGGGACAACGGATTGAACACTGAAGCTTTCTTT.

This clone was seen a single time. V is TRBV5-1 and J is TRBJ2-7; TRBD1 aligns across 7 bases. The length of the CDR3 is 16 residues. The germline V gene encodes CDR1 SGHRS and CDR2 YFSETQ. J gave up 6 bases and V 0 bases, and 12 bases lay outside the gene matches. The CDR3 region has the DNA TGCGCCAGCAGCTTGGATAGCAGGGGGATAAAAGGCGAGCAGTACTTC. Translating gives CASSLDSRGIKGEQYF.

This chain links TRBV5-1 with TRBJ2-3, with TRBD2 identical over 8 bases. The CDR3 has 15 amino acids. Germline V gives CDR1 SGHRS, CDR2 YFSETQ. V was pared by 0 bases and J by 2 bases, with 2 bases of the junction left unmatched. The CDR3, as DNA: TGCGCCAGCAGCTTGGATAGCGGGGCCACAGATACGCAGTATTTT. Translated, it gives CASSLDSGATDTQYF.

As to this clone: The CDR3 does not end in the conserved phenylalanine or tryptophan, so this is likely a read error. CDR3 in amino acids: CASRLGQGANSPLHL. The CDR3 DNA is TGCGCCAGCAGACTCGGACAGGGGGCCAATTCACCCCTCCACCTT. The chain joins TRBV5-1 to TRBJ1-6, with 11 bases fitting TRBD1. Germline assignment: CDR1 SGHRS and CDR2 YFSETQ. The CDR3 loop spans 15 amino acids. V lost 5 bases and J lost 7; bases outside the gene matches: 5.

The chain has TRBV6-5 and TRBJ2-7; the D is unclear. Germline loops: CDR1 MNHEY, CDR2 SVGAGI. This CDR3 has 10 residues. Trimming took 10 bases from V and 3 from J, leaving 7 bases between them. The DNA for the CDR3 is TGTGCCACCCTTTACTACGAGCAGTACTTC. Translating gives CATLYYEQYF.

V gene TRBV7-9 combines with J gene TRBJ2-2; D unclear. Germline lookup yields CDR1 SEHNR and CDR2 FQNEAQ (reference sequence). Trimming cost V 4 bases and J 7 bases, with 10 bases left between them. This CDR3 is 13 amino acids long. CDR3 amino acids: CASSSMLGGELFF. Here the CDR3 DNA reads TGTGCCAGCAGCTCGATGCTGGGCGGGGAGCTGTTTTTT.

The V and J genes are TRBV25-1 and TRBJ1-6, with D unresolved. From germline, CDR1 is MGHDK and CDR2 SYGVNS. Trimming shortened V by 1 base and J by 8 bases, and 12 bases separated the two germline ends. This CDR3 has 15 amino acids. The CDR3 loop is CASSESHSGHSPLHF. In nucleotides, the CDR3 is TGTGCCAGCAGTGAATCTCACAGTGGGCATTCACCCCTCCACTTT.

As regards this clone: The CDR3 carries no conserved terminal phenylalanine or tryptophan, so it likely arises from a read error. The chain uses TRBV2 and TRBJ1-6; 7 bases are a match to TRBD1. The CDR3 has 15 residues. In germline, CDR1 is SNHLY, CDR2 FYNNEI. Trimming took 6 bases from V and 6 from J; bases not matched to a gene: 8. CDR3 DNA: TGTGCCAGCAGGGGGGACAGATCCCTTAATTCACCCCTCCACCTT. Protein: CASRGDRSLNSPLHL.

In DNA form, the CDR3 reads TGTGCCAGCAGCTTAGGGACAGGAGGCTCCGAGCAGTACTTC. Translated, it gives CASSLGTGGSEQYF. The V call is TRBV7-3, the J call TRBJ2-5; TRBD1 agrees at 8 bases. The DNA end favors TRBJ2-7, so the J call may be wrong. The germline CDR1 and CDR2 sequences are SGHTA and FQGTGA. The length of the CDR3 is 14 residues.